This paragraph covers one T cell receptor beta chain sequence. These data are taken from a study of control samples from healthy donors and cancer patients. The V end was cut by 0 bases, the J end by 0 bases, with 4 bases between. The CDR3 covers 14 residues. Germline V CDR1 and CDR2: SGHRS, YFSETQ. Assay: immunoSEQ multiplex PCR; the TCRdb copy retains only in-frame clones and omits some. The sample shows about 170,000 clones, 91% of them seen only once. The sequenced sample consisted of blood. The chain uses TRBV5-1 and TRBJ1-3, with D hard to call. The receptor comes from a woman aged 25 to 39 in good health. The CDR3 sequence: CASSLAPSGNTIYF. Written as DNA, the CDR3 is TGCGCCAGCAGCTTGGCCCCCTCTGGAAACACCATATATTTT.